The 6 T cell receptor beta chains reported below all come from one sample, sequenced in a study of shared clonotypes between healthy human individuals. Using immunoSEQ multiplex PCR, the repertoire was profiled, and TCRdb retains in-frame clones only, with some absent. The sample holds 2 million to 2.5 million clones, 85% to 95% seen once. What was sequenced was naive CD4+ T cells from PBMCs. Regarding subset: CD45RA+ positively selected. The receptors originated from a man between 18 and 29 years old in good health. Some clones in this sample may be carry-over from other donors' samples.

The CDR3 coding sequence is TGTGCCAGCAGCGCACGGGATACGCAGTATTTT. It codes for CASSARDTQYF. This chain connects TRBV7-7 to TRBJ2-3; D is uncertain. Germline loops: CDR1 SSHAT, CDR2 FNYEAQ (reference sequence). Trimming left V 5 bases short and J 6 bases short, with 6 bases between. CDR3 size: 11 residues.

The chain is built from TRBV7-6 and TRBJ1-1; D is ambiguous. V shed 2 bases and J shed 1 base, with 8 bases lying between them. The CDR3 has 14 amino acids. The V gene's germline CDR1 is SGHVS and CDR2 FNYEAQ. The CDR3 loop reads CASSLQTSNTEAFF. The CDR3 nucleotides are TGTGCCAGCAGCTTACAGACCTCGAACACTGAAGCTTTCTTT. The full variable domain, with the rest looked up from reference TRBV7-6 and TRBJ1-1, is GAGVSQSPRYKVTKRGQDVALRCDPISGHVSLYWYRQALGQGPEFLTYFNYEAQQDKSGLPNDRFSAERPEGSISTLTIQRTEQRDSAMYRCASSLQTSNTEAFFGQGTRLTVV.

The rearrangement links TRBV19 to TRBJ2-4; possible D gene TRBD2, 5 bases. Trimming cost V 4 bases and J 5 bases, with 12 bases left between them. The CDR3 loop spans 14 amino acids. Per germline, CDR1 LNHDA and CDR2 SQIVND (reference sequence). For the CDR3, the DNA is TGTGCCAGTAGTAGGGTAGCGTGGCAAAACATTCAGTACTTC. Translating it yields CASSRVAWQNIQYF.

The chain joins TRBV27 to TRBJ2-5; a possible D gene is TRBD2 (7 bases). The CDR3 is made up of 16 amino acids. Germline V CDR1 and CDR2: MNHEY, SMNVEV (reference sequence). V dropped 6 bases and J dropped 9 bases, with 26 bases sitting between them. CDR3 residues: CASRQGGVGGGVAQYF. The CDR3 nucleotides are TGTGCCAGCAGGCAAGGGGGGGTCGGGGGAGGAGTCGCCCAGTACTTC.

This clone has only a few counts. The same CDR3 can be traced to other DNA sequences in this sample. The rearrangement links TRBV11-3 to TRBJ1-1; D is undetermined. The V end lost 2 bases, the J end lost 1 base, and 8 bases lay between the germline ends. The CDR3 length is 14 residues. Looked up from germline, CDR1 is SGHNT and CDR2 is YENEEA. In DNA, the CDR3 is TGTGCCAGCAGCTTATCCGGAGGGAACACTGAAGCTTTCTTT. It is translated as CASSLSGGNTEAFF.

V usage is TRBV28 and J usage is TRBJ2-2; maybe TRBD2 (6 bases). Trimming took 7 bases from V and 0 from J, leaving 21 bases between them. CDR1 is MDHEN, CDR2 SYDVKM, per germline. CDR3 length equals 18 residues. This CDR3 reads CASKEGPLGGPNTGELFF. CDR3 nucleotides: TGTGCCAGCAAGGAGGGTCCCCTCGGCGGGCCGAACACCGGGGAGCTGTTTTTT.